Shown below are 9 T cell receptor beta chains from a single sample sequenced in a study of blood T cells in healthy people across ages. The second PCR ran roughly 6 to 12 cycles with a sample-barcoded 5' primer and J-beta primers. One entry per CDR3 protein, called by TCRdb with MiXCR from the 5' RACE reads. The table includes roughly 1.4 million distinct CDR3 sequences, approximately 63% detected once. The source material was blood. The source of these receptors is a man aged 18 to 29 in good health.

The sample holds a few counts of this clonotype. This chain joins TRBV18 and TRBJ2-4; D uncertain. The J call may be in error: the DNA end matches TRBJ2-7 better. The CDR3 loop spans 15 amino acids. The germline gives CDR1 KGHSH, CDR2 LQKENI. CDR3 sequence: CASSPPKGSSYEQYF. CDR3 nucleotide sequence: TGTGCCAGCTCACCACCGAAAGGGTCCTCCTACGAGCAGTACTTC.

V is TRBV5-5 and J is TRBJ1-2; 10 bases fit TRBD1. Germline V gene lookup returns CDR1 SGHKS and CDR2 YYEKEE (reference sequence). V shed 4 bases and J 6 bases; nucleotides not matched to a gene: 9. The CDR3 consists of 15 residues. The CDR3: CASSQGQGVLDGYTF. The CDR3 bases are TGTGCCAGCAGCCAAGGACAGGGGGTCCTAGATGGCTACACCTTC. The complete variable domain, with remaining parts taken from reference TRBV5-5 and TRBJ1-2, reads DAGVTQSPTHLIKTRGQQVTLRCSPISGHKSVSWYQQVLGQGPQFIFQYYEKEERGRGNFPDRFSARQFPNYSSELNVNALLLGDSALYLCASSQGQGVLDGYTFGSGTRLTVV.

Turning to this clonotype: A read error may produce the germline difference seen at one junction end. V usage is TRBV4-2 and J usage is TRBJ2-7; 12 bases line up with TRBD2. This CDR3 has 15 amino acids. Germline V lookup: CDR1 LGHNA, CDR2 YNFKEQ. CDR3 sequence reads: CAGSRPLAGGFEQYF. CDR3 in DNA: TGTGCCGGCAGCCGCCCTCTAGCGGGGGGGTTCGAGCAGTACTTC.

The chain uses TRBV27 and TRBJ2-7, with 7 bases lining up with TRBD1. The J segment lost 3 bases and the V segment lost 6 bases, leaving 11 bases of the junction unmatched. Germline CDR1 and CDR2: MNHEY and SMNVEV (reference sequence). CDR3 size: 15 residues. The CDR3 reads CASSPTGSGVYEQYF. The CDR3 DNA is TGTGCCAGCAGCCCGACAGGGAGTGGTGTCTACGAGCAGTACTTC.

V and J are TRBV6-5 and TRBJ1-2; TRBD1 might be the D (6 bases). The V gene's germline CDR1 is MNHEY and CDR2 SVGAGI. The CDR3 runs to 15 residues. V lost 6 bases and J 8 bases, leaving 22 bases between the germline ends. CDR3 sequence (DNA): TGTGCCAGCAGCCCTGGAGGGGGTATTTTGCCAGGCTACACCTTC. Amino acid sequence: CASSPGGGILPGYTF.

About this clonotype itself: The conserved final phenylalanine or tryptophan is absent from the CDR3, which likely points to a read error. The gene calls are TRBV30 and TRBJ2-7; 9 bases are a match to TRBD2. Germline V CDR1 and CDR2: GTSNPN, SVGIG (reference sequence). Trimming at V came to 4 bases and at J to 2 bases, leaving 0 bases not matched to a gene. The CDR3 totals 12 residues. In DNA, the CDR3 is TGTGCCTGGACTAGCGGGACCTACGAGCAGTACCTC. Amino acids: CAWTSGTYEQYL.

This clonotype turned up a few times. CDR3 DNA sequence: TGCGCCAGCAGCCAACAAGTTAGGCAGGTCCATGGCTACACCTTC. It is translated as CASSQQVRQVHGYTF. This rearrangement joins TRBV4-1 to TRBJ1-2; D gene ambiguous. CDR1 is MGHRA, CDR2 YSYEKL, per germline. The CDR3 has 15 residues. The V end lost 2 bases, the J end lost 6 bases, and 16 bases lay between the germline ends.

The rearrangement uses TRBV27 and TRBJ2-7; 8 bases map to TRBD2. The J segment lost 6 bases and the V segment lost 5 bases, leaving 9 bases of the junction unmatched. Looked up from germline, CDR1 is MNHEY and CDR2 is SMNVEV (reference sequence). The CDR3 loop spans 14 amino acids. The CDR3 DNA sequence: TGTGCCAGCAGTCCCGGAGCGGGAGCGGGCGAGCAGTACTTC. Protein: CASSPGAGAGEQYF.

V is TRBV6-5 and J is TRBJ2-5, with a weak D call TRBD2 (6 bases). The DNA end lines up better with TRBJ2-7; the J call may be wrong. There are 15 residues in the CDR3. Germline values: CDR1 MNHEY, CDR2 SVGAGI. The DNA for the CDR3 is TGTGCCAGCAGTTCGGGTGGGACTGGGGGCTACGAGCAGTACTTC. This translates into CASSSGGTGGYEQYF.